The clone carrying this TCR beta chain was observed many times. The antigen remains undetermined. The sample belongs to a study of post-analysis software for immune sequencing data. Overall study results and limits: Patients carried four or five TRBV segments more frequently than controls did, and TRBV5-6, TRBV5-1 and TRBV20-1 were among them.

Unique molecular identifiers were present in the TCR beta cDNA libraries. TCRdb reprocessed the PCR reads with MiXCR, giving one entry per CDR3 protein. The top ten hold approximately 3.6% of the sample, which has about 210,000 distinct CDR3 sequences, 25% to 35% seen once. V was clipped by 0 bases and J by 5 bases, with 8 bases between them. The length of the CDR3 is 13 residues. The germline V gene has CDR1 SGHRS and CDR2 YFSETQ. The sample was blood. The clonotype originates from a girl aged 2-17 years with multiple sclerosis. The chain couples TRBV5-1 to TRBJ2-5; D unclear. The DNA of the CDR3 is TGCGCCAGCAGCTTGGGGCCTGCGGAGACCCAGTACTTC. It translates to CASSLGPAETQYF.